The T cell receptor beta chain described here comes from a study of blood T cell repertoires in COVID-19. Study-wide background: Sites across the United States, Italy and Spain contributed samples from acute and convalescent COVID-19. PBMCs, B-cell-depleted T cells, or T cells provided the cDNA or gDNA that made up the material.

Trimming stripped 9 bases from V and 4 bases from J, with 15 bases between. Germline V lookup: CDR1 SNHLY, CDR2 FYNNEI. The CDR3 contains 14 residues. The authors' processing: The assay estimated nucleated cells by amplifying reference gene primers. This table comes from immunoSEQ multiplex PCR, and its TCRdb copy is limited to in-frame clones, with some not included. V and J calls and clone size follow that table, whereas D and trimming were derived from the DNA. In the table there are 65,000 or so clones, around 90% of which are singletons. The V gene is TRBV2, the J gene TRBJ1-4; D perhaps matches TRBD1 (6 bases). This clonotype was obtained from a human donor with acute or convalescent COVID-19. The donor label of this sample is uncertain. The sample consisted of peripheral blood. The CDR3 sequence is CASNSGTLNEKLFF. CDR3 nucleotide sequence: TGTGCCAGTAACTCCGGGACACTTAATGAAAAACTGTTTTTT.